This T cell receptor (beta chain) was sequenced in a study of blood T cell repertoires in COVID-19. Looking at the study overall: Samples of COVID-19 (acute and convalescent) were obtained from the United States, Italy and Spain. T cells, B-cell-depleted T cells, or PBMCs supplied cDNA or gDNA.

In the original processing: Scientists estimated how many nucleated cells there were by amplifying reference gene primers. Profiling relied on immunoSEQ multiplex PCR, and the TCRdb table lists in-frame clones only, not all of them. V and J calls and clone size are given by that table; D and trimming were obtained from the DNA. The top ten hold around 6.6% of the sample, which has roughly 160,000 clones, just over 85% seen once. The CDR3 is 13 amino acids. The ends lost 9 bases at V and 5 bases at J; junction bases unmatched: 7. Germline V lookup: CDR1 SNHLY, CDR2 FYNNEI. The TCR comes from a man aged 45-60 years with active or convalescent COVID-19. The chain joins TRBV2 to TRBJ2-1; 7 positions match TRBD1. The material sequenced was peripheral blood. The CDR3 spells CASRVGQNNEQFF. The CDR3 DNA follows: TGTGCCAGTCGCGTGGGACAGAACAATGAGCAGTTCTTC.